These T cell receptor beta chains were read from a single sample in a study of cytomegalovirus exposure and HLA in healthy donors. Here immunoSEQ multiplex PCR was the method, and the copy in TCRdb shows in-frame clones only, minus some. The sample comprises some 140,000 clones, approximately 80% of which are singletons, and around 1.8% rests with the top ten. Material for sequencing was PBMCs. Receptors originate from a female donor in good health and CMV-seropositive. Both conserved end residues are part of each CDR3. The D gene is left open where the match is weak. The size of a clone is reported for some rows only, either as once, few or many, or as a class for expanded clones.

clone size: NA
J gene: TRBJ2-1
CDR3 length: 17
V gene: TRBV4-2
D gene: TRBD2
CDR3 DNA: TGTGCCAGCAGCCAAGACGCTAGCGGTATCCTCTACAATGAGCAGTTCTTC
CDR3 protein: CASSQDASGILYNEQFF

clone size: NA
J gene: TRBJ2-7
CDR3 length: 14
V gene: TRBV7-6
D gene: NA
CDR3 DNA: TGTGCCAGCAGCTTAGAGCAGGGGTCCTACGAGCAGTACTTC
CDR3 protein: CASSLEQGSYEQYF

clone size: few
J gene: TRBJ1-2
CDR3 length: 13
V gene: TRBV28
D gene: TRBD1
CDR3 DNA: TGTGCCAGCAGTACGGACAGGGTGAATGGCTACACCTTC
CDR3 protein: CASSTDRVNGYTF

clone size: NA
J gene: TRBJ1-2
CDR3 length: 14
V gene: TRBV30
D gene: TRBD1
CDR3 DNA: TGTGCCTGGAGTACTGGGACAGGGGACTATGGCTACACCTTC
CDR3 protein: CAWSTGTGDYGYTF

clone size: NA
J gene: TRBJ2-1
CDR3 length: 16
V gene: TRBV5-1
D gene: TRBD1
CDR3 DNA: TGCGCCAGCAGCTTAACCCCGGGGACAGGCCGCAATGAGCAGTTCTTC
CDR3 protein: CASSLTPGTGRNEQFF

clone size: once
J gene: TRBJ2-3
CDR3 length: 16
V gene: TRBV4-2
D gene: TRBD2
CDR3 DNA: TGTGCCAGCAGCCAAGACCTAGCGGGAGTAGGGGATACGCAGTATTTT
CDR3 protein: CASSQDLAGVGDTQYF

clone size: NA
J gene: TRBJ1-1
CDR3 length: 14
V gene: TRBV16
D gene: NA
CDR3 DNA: TGTGCCAGCAGCCGGTGGAGCCTGAACACTGAAGCTTTCTTT
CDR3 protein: CASSRWSLNTEAFF

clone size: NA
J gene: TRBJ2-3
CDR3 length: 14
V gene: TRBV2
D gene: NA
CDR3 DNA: TGTGCCAGCAGTGATTGGGGGCTGATAGATACGCAGTATTTT
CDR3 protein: CASSDWGLIDTQYF

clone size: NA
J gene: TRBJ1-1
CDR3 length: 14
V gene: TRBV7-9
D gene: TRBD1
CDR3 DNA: TGTGCCAGCAGCCGACAGGGGGCTGGGACTGAAGCTTTCTTT
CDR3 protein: CASSRQGAGTEAFF

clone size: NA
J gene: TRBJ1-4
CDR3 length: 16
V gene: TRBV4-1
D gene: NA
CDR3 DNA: TGCGCCAGCAGCCCCAAGGCCAGGGATACTAATGAAAAACTGTTTTTT
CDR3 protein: CASSPKARDTNEKLFF

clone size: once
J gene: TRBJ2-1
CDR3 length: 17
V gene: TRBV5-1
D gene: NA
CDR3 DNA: TGCGCCAGCAGCTTGGCCGGGGTAGCCGGCTCCTACAATGAGCAGTTCTTC
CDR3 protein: CASSLAGVAGSYNEQFF

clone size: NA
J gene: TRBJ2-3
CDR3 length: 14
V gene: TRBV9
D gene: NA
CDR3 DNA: TGTGCCAGCAGCACCGGACTAACCCCGGCTACGCAGTATTTT
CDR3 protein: CASSTGLTPATQYF

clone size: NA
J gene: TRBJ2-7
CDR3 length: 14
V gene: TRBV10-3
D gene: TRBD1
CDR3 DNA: TGTGCCATCAGTGAAGGACAGGGGGCGCTTGAGCAGTACTTC
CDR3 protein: CAISEGQGALEQYF

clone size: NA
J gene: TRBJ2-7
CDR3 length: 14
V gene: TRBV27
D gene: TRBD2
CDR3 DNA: TGTGCCAGCAGTTCCGGGACTAGCGGATACGAGCAGTACTTC
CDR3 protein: CASSSGTSGYEQYF

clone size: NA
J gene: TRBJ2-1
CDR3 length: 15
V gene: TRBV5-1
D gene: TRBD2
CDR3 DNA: TGCGCCAGCAGCCAGATAGCGGGAGTAAACAATGAGCAGTTCTTC
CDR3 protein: CASSQIAGVNNEQFF

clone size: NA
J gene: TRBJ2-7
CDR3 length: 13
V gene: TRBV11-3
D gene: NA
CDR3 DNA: TGTGCCAGCAGCCAAGGGAGGTTGGGCGAGCAGTACTTC
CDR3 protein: CASSQGRLGEQYF

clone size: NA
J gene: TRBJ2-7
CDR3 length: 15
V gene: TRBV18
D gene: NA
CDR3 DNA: TGTGCCAGCTCACCACCGTCCCAGGGTGGGTACGAGCAGTACTTC
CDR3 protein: CASSPPSQGGYEQYF

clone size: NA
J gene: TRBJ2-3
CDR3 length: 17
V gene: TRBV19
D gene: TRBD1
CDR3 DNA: TGTGCCAGTAGTTGGACAGGGGGCCTCTCGGGCACAGATACGCAGTATTTT
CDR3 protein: CASSWTGGLSGTDTQYF

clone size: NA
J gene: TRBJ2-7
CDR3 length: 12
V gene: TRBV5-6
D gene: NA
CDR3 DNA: TGTGCCAGCAGCTTGATCGGTTACGAGCAGTACTTC
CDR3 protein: CASSLIGYEQYF

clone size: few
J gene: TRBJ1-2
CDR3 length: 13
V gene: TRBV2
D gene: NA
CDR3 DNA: TGTGCCAGCAGTGATCGGGGAAACTATGGCTACACCTTC
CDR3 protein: CASSDRGNYGYTF

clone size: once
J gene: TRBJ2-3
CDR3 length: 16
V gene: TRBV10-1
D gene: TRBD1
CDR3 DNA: TGCGCCAGCAGTGAGTCGGACAGGGGGCTCACAGATACGCAGTATTTT
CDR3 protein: CASSESDRGLTDTQYF

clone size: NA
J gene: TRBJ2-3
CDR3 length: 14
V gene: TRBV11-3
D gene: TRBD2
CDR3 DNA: TGTGCCAGCAGCCGGACTAGCGGGGCTGATACGCAGTATTTT
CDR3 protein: CASSRTSGADTQYF

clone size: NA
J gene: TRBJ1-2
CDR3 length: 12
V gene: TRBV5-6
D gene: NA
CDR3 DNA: TGTGCCAGCAGCCAGGGGACGTATGGCTACACCTTC
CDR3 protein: CASSQGTYGYTF

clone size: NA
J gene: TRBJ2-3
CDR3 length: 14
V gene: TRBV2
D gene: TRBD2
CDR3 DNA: TGTGCCAGCAGAGGCGGGAGTTATACAGATACGCAGTATTTT
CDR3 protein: CASRGGSYTDTQYF

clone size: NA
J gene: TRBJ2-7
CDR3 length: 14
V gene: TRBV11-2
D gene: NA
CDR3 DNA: TGTGCCAGCAGTACGGGACTCGGAGTCTACGAGCAGTACTTC
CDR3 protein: CASSTGLGVYEQYF

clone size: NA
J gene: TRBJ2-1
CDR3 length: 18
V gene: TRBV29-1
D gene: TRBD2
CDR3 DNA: TGCAGCGTTGTAGGGACTAGCGGGAGGGCGAGGTTGTTGGATGAGCAGTTCTTC
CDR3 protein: CSVVGTSGRARLLDEQFF

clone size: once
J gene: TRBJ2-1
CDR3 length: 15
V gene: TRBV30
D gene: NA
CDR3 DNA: TGTGCCTGGAGTGTGTCTAGCGACCTAAACAATGAGCAGTTCTTC
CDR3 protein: CAWSVSSDLNNEQFF

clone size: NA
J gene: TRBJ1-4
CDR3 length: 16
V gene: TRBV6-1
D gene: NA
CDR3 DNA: TGTGCCAGCAGTGATCCTTTCAGGGCGGTGAATGAAAAACTGTTTTTT
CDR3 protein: CASSDPFRAVNEKLFF

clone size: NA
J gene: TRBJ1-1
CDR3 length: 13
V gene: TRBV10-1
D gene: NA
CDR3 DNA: TGCGCCAGCAGTGGACCCGACAGACACGAAGCTTTCTTT
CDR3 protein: CASSGPDRHEAFF

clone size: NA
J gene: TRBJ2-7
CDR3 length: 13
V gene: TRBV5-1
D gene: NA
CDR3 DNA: TGCGCCAGCAGCCCCGGGACACGCTACGAGCAGTACTTC
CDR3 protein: CASSPGTRYEQYF

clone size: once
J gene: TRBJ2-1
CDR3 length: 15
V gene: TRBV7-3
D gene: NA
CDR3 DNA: TGTGCCAGCAGCTTAGGGTGGGGGGTCTACAATGAGCAGTTCTTC
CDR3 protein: CASSLGWGVYNEQFF